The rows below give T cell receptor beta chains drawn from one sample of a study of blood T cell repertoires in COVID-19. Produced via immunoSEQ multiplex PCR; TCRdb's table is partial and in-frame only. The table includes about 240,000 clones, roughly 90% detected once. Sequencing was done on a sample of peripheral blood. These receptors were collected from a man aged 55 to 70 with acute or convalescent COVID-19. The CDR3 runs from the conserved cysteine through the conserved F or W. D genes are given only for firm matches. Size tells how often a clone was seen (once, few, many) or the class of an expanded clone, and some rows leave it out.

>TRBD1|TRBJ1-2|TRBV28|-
CASSFTWEGQAKLNGYTF
TGTGCCAGCAGTTTCACGTGGGAGGGACAGGCCAAACTGAATGGCTACACCTTC
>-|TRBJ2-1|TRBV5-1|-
CASSLLAQSSYNEQFF
TGCGCCAGCAGTTTACTAGCCCAAAGCTCCTACAATGAGCAGTTCTTC
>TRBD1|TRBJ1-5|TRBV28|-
CASRPDRGPSNQPQHF
TGTGCCAGCAGACCGGACAGGGGGCCGAGCAATCAGCCCCAGCATTTT
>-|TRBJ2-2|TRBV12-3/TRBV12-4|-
CASRSPGTGELFF
TGTGCCAGCAGGTCGCCCGGGACCGGGGAGCTGTTTTTT
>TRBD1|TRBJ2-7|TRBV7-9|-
CASSRTGLSEQYF
TGTGCCAGCAGCAGGACAGGGTTAAGCGAGCAGTACTTC
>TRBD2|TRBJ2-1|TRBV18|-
CASSPLGTTYNEQFF
TGTGCCAGCTCACCTCTTGGGACTACGTACAATGAGCAGTTCTTC
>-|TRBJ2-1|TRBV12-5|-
CASAPKNERVGEQFF
TGTGCTAGTGCCCCAAAAAACGAGCGGGTGGGAGAGCAGTTCTTC
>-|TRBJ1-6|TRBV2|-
CASVIRRESPLHF
TGTGCCAGCGTCATCCGCAGGGAATCACCCCTCCACTTT
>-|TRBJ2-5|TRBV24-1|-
CATSDPHGARPWEETQYF
TGTGCCACCAGTGATCCACATGGGGCGCGACCGTGGGAAGAGACCCAGTACTTC
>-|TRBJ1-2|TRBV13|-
CASRPRVVNGYTF
TGTGCCAGCAGACCCCGGGTGGTTAACGGCTACACCTTC
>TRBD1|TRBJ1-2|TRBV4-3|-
CASSQEQDRGLGGYTF
TGCGCCAGCAGCCAAGAACAGGACAGGGGGCTTGGTGGCTACACCTTC
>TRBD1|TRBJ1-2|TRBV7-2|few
CASSGDRGLYGYTF
TGTGCCAGCAGCGGGGACAGGGGGCTTTATGGCTACACCTTC
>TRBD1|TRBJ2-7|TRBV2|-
CASSEAGWGTGGLEQYF
TGTGCCAGCAGTGAAGCTGGCTGGGGGACAGGGGGCCTCGAGCAGTACTTC
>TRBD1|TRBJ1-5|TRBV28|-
CASSQGQSNQPQHF
TGTGCCAGCAGCCAGGGACAGTCCAATCAGCCCCAGCATTTT
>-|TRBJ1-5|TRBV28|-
CASTGGLNQPQHF
TGTGCCAGCACCGGGGGACTGAATCAGCCCCAGCATTTT
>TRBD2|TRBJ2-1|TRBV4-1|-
CASSQEWRLAQPPYNEQFF
TGCGCCAGCAGCCAAGAATGGAGACTAGCTCAACCTCCCTACAATGAGCAGTTCTTC
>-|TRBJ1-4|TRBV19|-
CASSIAATNEKLFF
TGTGCCAGTAGTATAGCTGCAACTAATGAAAAACTGTTTTTT
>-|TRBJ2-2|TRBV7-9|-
CASVRGGTGELFF
TGTGCCAGCGTGAGAGGGGGCACCGGGGAGCTGTTTTTT
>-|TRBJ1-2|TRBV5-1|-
CASSLEGGLGYTF
TGCGCCAGCAGCTTGGAAGGGGGTTTAGGCTACACCTTC
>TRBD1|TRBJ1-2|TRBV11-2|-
CASSSRGGQGAYGYTF
TGTGCCAGCAGCTCAAGAGGGGGACAGGGGGCATATGGCTACACCTTC
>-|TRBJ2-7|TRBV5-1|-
CASSLGQGLGEQYF
TGCGCCAGCAGCTTGGGGCAGGGGCTAGGGGAGCAGTACTTC
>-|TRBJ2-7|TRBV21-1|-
CASSKWGDRVAGEQYF
TGTGCCAGCAGCAAATGGGGGGACAGGGTGGCTGGAGAGCAGTACTTC
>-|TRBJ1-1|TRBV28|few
CASSSPRSRMNTEAFF
TGTGCCAGCAGTTCCCCGCGAAGTAGAATGAACACTGAAGCTTTCTTT
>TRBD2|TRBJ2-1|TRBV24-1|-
CATSDSPGLAGAFRNEQFF
TGTGCCACCAGTGATTCTCCCGGACTAGCGGGAGCCTTTCGGAATGAGCAGTTCTTC
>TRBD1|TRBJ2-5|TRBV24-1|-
CATSSLGQDKETQYF
TGTGCCACCAGCTCTTTGGGACAGGACAAGGAGACCCAGTACTTC
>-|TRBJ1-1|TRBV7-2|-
CASSLFGGDTEAFF
TGTGCCAGCAGCTTATTTGGAGGGGACACTGAAGCTTTCTTT
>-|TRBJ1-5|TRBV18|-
CASSYYPRDQPQHF
TGTGCCAGCTCCTATTACCCTCGGGATCAGCCCCAGCATTTT
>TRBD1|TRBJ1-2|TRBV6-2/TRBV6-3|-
CASSYKGFPTGTAYGYTF
TGTGCCAGCAGTTACAAGGGATTCCCAACCGGGACAGCCTATGGCTACACCTTC
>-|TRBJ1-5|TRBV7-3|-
CASSLDSGPQHF
TGTGCCAGCAGCTTGGACAGCGGGCCCCAGCATTTT
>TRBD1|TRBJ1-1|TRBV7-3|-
CASRLTGKNTEAFF
TGTGCCAGCAGATTGACAGGGAAGAACACTGAAGCTTTCTTT
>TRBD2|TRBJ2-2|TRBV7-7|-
CASSLSPQLAGEFGELFF
TGTGCTAGCAGCTTATCCCCACAGCTAGCGGGAGAATTCGGGGAGCTGTTTTTT
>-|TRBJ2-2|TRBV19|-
CASSVLAEPNTGELFF
TGTGCCAGTAGTGTGTTAGCGGAGCCGAACACCGGGGAGCTGTTTTTT
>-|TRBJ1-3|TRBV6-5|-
CASSRQRLPGNTIYF
TGTGCCAGCAGTAGACAGCGTCTCCCAGGAAACACCATATATTTT
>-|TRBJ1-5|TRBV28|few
CASSYMSAQAQPQHF
TGTGCCAGCAGCTATATGTCGGCTCAGGCTCAGCCCCAGCATTTT
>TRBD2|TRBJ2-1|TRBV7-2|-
CASSLVASGMVNEQFF
TGTGCCAGCAGCTTAGTGGCTAGCGGTATGGTAAATGAGCAGTTCTTC
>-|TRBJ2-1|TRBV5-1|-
CASSPGVDREQFF
TGCGCCAGCTCCCCGGGGGTAGACCGTGAGCAGTTCTTC
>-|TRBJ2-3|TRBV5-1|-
CASSLSAQSTDTQYF
TGCGCCAGCAGCTTGTCAGCGCAGAGCACAGATACGCAGTATTTT
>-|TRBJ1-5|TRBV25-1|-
CASSELGSNQPQHF
TGTGCCAGCAGTGAACTAGGTAGCAATCAGCCCCAGCATTTT
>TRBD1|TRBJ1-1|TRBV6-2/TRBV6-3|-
CASSLGQGTDEAFF
TGTGCCAGCAGCCTGGGACAGGGGACTGATGAAGCTTTCTTT
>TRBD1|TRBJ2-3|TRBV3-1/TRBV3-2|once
CASSRQGTDTQYF
TGTGCCAGCAGCCGACAGGGAACAGATACGCAGTATTTT
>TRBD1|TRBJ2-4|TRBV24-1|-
CATSAVTGVGTGENIQYF
TGTGCCACCAGTGCCGTAACCGGGGTTGGGACAGGGGAAAACATTCAGTACTTC
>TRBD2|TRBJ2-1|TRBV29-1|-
CSSGMRGEQFF
TGCAGTAGCGGGATGCGGGGTGAGCAGTTCTTC
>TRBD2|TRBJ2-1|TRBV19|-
CASSMPLAVYNEQFF
TGTGCCAGTAGTATGCCGCTAGCGGTGTACAATGAGCAGTTCTTC
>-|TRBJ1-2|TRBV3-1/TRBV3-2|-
CASSQVRGIYGYTF
TGTGCCAGCAGCCAGGTTCGGGGAATCTATGGCTACACCTTC
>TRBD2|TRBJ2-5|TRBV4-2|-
CASSQGVSSGSETQYF
TGTGCCAGCAGCCAGGGGGTGTCTAGCGGGTCTGAGACCCAGTACTTC
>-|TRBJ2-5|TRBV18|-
CASSPTAGRETQYF
TGTGCCAGCTCACCAACAGCGGGTAGAGAGACCCAGTACTTC
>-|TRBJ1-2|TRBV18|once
CASSPRDTAAGGYTF
TGTGCCAGCTCACCAAGGGACACGGCGGCTGGTGGCTACACCTTC
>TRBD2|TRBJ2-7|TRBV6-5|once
CASFGLASSYEQYF
TGTGCCAGCTTTGGACTAGCGTCCTCCTACGAGCAGTACTTC
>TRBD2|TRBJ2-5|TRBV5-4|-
CASSGLAGGLGETQYF
TGTGCCAGCAGCGGACTAGCGGGAGGGCTGGGAGAGACCCAGTACTTC
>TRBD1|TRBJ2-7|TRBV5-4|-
CASSLGTAPGEQYF
TGTGCCAGCAGCCTAGGGACAGCCCCTGGTGAGCAGTACTTC
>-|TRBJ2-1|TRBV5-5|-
CASGRNRDPGPIVSYNEQFF
TGTGCCAGCGGACGTAACAGGGATCCAGGCCCAATCGTCTCCTACAATGAGCAGTTCTTC
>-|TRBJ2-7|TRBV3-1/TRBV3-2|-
CASSQVPESYEQYF
TGTGCCAGCAGCCAAGTCCCAGAATCCTACGAGCAGTACTTC
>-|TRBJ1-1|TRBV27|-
CASSLSYRLGTEAFF
TGTGCCAGCAGTTTATCGTACAGATTGGGCACTGAAGCTTTCTTT
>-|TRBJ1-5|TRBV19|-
CASSMQEGHFRSNQPQHF
TGTGCCAGTAGTATGCAAGAGGGTCATTTTCGTAGCAATCAGCCCCAGCATTTT
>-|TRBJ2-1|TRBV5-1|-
CASSRQTGTSINEQFF
TGCGCCAGCAGCCGTCAAACCGGGACATCCATCAATGAGCAGTTCTTC
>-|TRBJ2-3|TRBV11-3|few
CASSKRGGFDTQYF
TGTGCCAGCAGCAAACGGGGAGGCTTCGATACGCAGTATTTT
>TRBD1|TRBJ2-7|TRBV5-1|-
CASSLARQTGSSLEQYF
TGCGCCAGCAGCTTGGCCCGTCAGACAGGGTCGAGTCTCGAGCAGTACTTC